These 15 T cell receptor beta chains were all obtained from the same sample, sequenced in a study of T cell responses to AZD1222 COVID-19 vaccine. Repertoires were generated with immunoSEQ multiplex PCR, while TCRdb's copy carries only in-frame clones and drops some. The sample records 150,000 to 160,000 clones, around nine tenths being singletons. The material sequenced was peripheral blood, taken after recovery from COVID-19. These receptors originate from an adult who had recovered from COVID-19.

The chain joins TRBV7-3 to TRBJ2-7; possible D gene TRBD1, 5 bases. Germline V gene lookup returns CDR1 SGHTA and CDR2 FQGTGA. This CDR3 comprises 13 residues. V gave up 5 bases and J gave up 3 bases, with 11 bases separating them. The CDR3 sequence is CASSQTGGYEQYF. Here the CDR3 DNA reads TGTGCCAGCAGCCAAACAGGCGGCTACGAGCAGTACTTC.

The chain links TRBV5-4 to TRBJ1-4, with D possibly being TRBD1 (5 bases). The CDR3 spans 14 residues. Between the trimmed V and J ends, which lost 6 bases and 2 bases, there was a span of 11 bases. The V gene's germline CDR1 is SGHNT and CDR2 YYREEE (reference sequence). The CDR3 spells CASTLWGTNEKLFF. The DNA for the CDR3 is TGTGCCAGCACCCTTTGGGGGACTAATGAAAAACTGTTTTTT.

The table lists this clone with a few counts. The V call is TRBV27, the J call TRBJ1-1; D is uncertain. Per germline, CDR1 MNHEY and CDR2 SMNVEV (reference sequence). This CDR3 spans 12 amino acids. The ends were cut back, 5 bases at V and 3 bases at J, with 7 bases in the middle. CDR3 amino acids: CASSNWDTEAFF. The CDR3 region has the DNA TGTGCCAGCAGTAACTGGGACACTGAAGCTTTCTTT.

V and J are TRBV3-1 (or the pseudogene TRBV3-2) and TRBJ1-2; D remains unclear. CDR1 is LGHDT and CDR2 is YNNKEL in the germline V gene (reference sequence). The CDR3 spans 12 residues. Trimming removed 1 base at V and 2 bases at J, with 2 bases between. CDR3 coding DNA: TGTGCCAGCAGCCAAGGAAACTATGGCTACACCTTC. Translated: CASSQGNYGYTF.

V and J are TRBV19 and TRBJ1-5; D is undetermined. V was cut by 5 bases and J by 6 bases, with 14 bases left in between. Germline assignment: CDR1 LNHDA and CDR2 SQIVND (reference sequence). CDR3 length: 14 amino acids. The CDR3 bases are TGTGCCAGTAGTTCTCTCGGCGGGGTTCAGCCCCAGCATTTT. Protein product: CASSSLGGVQPQHF.

The chain combines TRBV5-1 with TRBJ1-1; 9 bases map to TRBD1. V shed 0 bases, J shed 2 bases, and the junction held 5 bases outside the gene matches. Looked up from germline, CDR1 is SGHRS and CDR2 is YFSETQ. This CDR3 contains 16 residues. The CDR3 DNA follows: TGCGCCAGCAGCTTGGCTTCGGGACAGGGTAACACTGAAGCTTTCTTT. As protein: CASSLASGQGNTEAFF.

The V gene is TRBV25-1, the J gene TRBJ1-1; D unclear. The CDR3 runs to 12 residues. Per the germline V gene, CDR1 is MGHDK and CDR2 is SYGVNS. The V end lost 4 bases, the J end lost 5 bases, and 8 bases lay between the germline ends. The CDR3 DNA follows: TGTGCCAGCAGTGCATTCGGGACTGAAGCTTTCTTT. Amino acids: CASSAFGTEAFF.

Written as DNA, the CDR3 is TGCGCCAGCAGCTTGGACGGGAATGGCTACAATGAGCAGTTCTTC. As protein: CASSLDGNGYNEQFF. The J gene is TRBJ2-1, the V gene TRBV5-1; maybe TRBD2 (5 bases). This CDR3 comprises 15 residues. V was trimmed by 0 bases and J by 3 bases, leaving 10 bases between them. Germline CDR1 SGHRS, CDR2 YFSETQ.

This chain links TRBV28 with TRBJ1-5; D possibly corresponds to TRBD1 (5 bases). Germline V lookup: CDR1 MDHEN, CDR2 SYDVKM. The CDR3 is made up of 16 amino acids. Deletions cut 8 bases from V and 10 bases from J, with 27 bases between. CDR3 sequence (DNA): TGTGCCAGCGCAACTTACCCCGGGACGGAAAAGGTTCCCCAGCATTTT. Amino acids: CASATYPGTEKVPQHF.

This clone has ten or more counts. This chain links TRBV5-1 with TRBJ2-1; D gene unclear. Germline V gene lookup returns CDR1 SGHRS and CDR2 YFSETQ. Trimming removed 0 bases at V and 2 bases at J, with 9 bases between. CDR3 length equals 15 residues. CDR3 in DNA: TGCGCCAGCAGCTTGGAGGTAGGGACCTACAATGAGCAGTTCTTC. Residues: CASSLEVGTYNEQFF.

This chain uses TRBV5-4 with TRBJ2-6; maybe TRBD1 (5 bases). The CDR3 spans 15 residues. Germline CDR1 and CDR2: SGHNT and YYREEE (reference sequence). Deletions cut 4 bases from V and 2 bases from J, with 10 bases between. CDR3 region: CASSTPGTGANVLTF. The CDR3 DNA follows: TGTGCCAGCAGCACCCCAGGGACTGGGGCCAACGTCCTGACTTTC.

The chain links TRBV4-2 to TRBJ1-1; 11 nucleotides line up with TRBD1. The CDR3 has 14 residues. V lost 6 bases to trimming and J lost 2 bases; unmatched junction nucleotides: 2. Per germline, CDR1 LGHNA and CDR2 YNFKEQ. CDR3: CASRGTGGNTEAFF. The CDR3, as DNA: TGTGCCAGCAGGGGGACAGGGGGAAACACTGAAGCTTTCTTT.

This sequence joins TRBV27 and TRBJ2-5, with TRBD2 matching 12 bases. The V segment lost 1 base and the J segment 5 bases; nucleotides outside the gene matches: 14. The CDR3 covers 19 residues. The germline V gene encodes CDR1 MNHEY and CDR2 SMNVEV (reference sequence). The CDR3 bases are TGTGCCAGCAGTTTATTGCCCTTAGCTAGCGGGGGGGTGGGCGAGACCCAGTACTTC. Protein product: CASSLLPLASGGVGETQYF.

The chain employs TRBV28 and TRBJ1-1, with D possibly TRBD1 on 6 matching bases. The germline V gene encodes CDR1 MDHEN and CDR2 SYDVKM. V gave up 2 bases and J gave up 1 base, with 14 bases separating them. CDR3 length: 16 amino acids. In nucleotides, the CDR3 is TGTGCCAGCAGTTTACCTTCCGGGACACAGAACACTGAAGCTTTCTTT. This encodes CASSLPSGTQNTEAFF.

This chain uses TRBV11-2 with TRBJ2-7; 8 nucleotides match TRBD2. V lost 6 bases, J lost 3 bases, and 10 bases stayed unmatched. Germline lookup yields CDR1 SGHAT and CDR2 FQNNGV. This CDR3 comprises 15 residues. The CDR3 loop is CASRPSGGTIYEQYF. DNA for the CDR3: TGTGCCAGCAGACCCTCGGGGGGGACCATCTACGAGCAGTACTTC.